This is a list of T cell receptor beta chains from one sample in a study of blood T cell repertoires in COVID-19. The method was immunoSEQ multiplex PCR; TCRdb's version includes in-frame clones alone and lacks a portion of them. Of 150,000 to 200,000 clones in the sample, about 80% were seen once. Specimen: PBMCs or T cells enriched from blood (not recorded which). Receptor source: a man aged 50 or older who had recovered from COVID-19. Each CDR3 is given with its conserved first and last residue.

V | CDR3
TRBV6-1 | CASSDRDSGNQPQHF
TRBV7-2 | CASSLTLRGATDTQYF
TRBV7-2 | CASSWWGGVTEAFF
TRBV28 | CASSFFLDRSMNTEAFF
TRBV7-3 | CASSWVGGQPQHF
TRBV20-1 | CSASLGQGADEQFF
TRBV29-1 | CSVSQGETEAFF
TRBV27 | CASSFSQVGNQPQHF
TRBV10-3 | CAISESETGGTEAFF
TRBV5-1 | CASSPGGRVSSNTGELFF
TRBV18 | CASSPGGLAGGTNNEQFF
TRBV10-3 | CASRVGGGNQETQYF
TRBV7-9 | CASSPDRFSNYGYTF
TRBV19 | CASSPIQGGNTEAFF
TRBV21-1 | CASSKGRDRGEKLFF
TRBV5-1 | CASSSPGTGLLNTEAFF
TRBV6-4 | CASSDTDSSYNEQFF
TRBV5-4 | CASSRGRDREAKNIQYF
TRBV19 | CASSWEVNYEQYF
TRBV9 | CASSVVLLNTEAFF
TRBV6-5 | CASRSSGGPYNEQFF
TRBV19 | CASSPGQTGGKLFF
TRBV5-6 | CASSAAAGTANTEAFF
TRBV4-1 | CASNPGAGDTQYF
TRBV3-1/TRBV3-2 | CASSRGDTNTEAFF
TRBV16 | CASSQVQTGNQPQHF
TRBV29-1 | CSVVRQGKETQYF
TRBV9 | CASSVNRGEQYF
TRBV6-4 | CASSAGTLNSPLHF
TRBV21-1 | CASSKQGFSGNTIYF
TRBV28 | CASRGLAGANEQFF
TRBV20-1 | CSASSGDNSPLHF
TRBV7-9 | CASSPGGQGVIVSYEQYF
TRBV4-2 | CASSRTEAGGRDTQYF
TRBV3-1/TRBV3-2 | CASSLDRVGTIYF
TRBV18 | CASSRDRSSEQPQHF
TRBV14 | CASKPGSHYNSPLHF
TRBV5-1 | CASSLGGRFTGELFF
TRBV11-2 | CASSKTPRAQETQYF
TRBV4-2 | CASSQDYSSDNEQFF
TRBV5-1 | CASRQAGSSYNEQFF
TRBV2 | CASSGTGGNQPQHF
TRBV18 | CASSIRTGEAEAFF
TRBV19 | CASSITGASTDTQYF
TRBV12-3/TRBV12-4 | CASRESGDTQYF
TRBV11-2 | CASSSHRRGSGQYF
TRBV19 | CASSIGGNTEAFF
TRBV4-2 | CASREGEGVASYEQYF
TRBV11-3 | CASSLGLLERGICYEQYF
TRBV7-2 | CASSLALRGPDTQYF
TRBV6-5 | CASGAGGPGNTIYF